Listed below are T cell receptor beta chains from one sample, sequenced in a study of glioma-infiltrating T cells. One entry per CDR3 protein results from TCRdb running MiXCR on the multiplex PCR reads. This sample has about 2,500 distinct CDR3 sequences, with 60% to 80% found just once. The specimen sequenced was glioma tissue, nonneoplastic brain tissue, or PBMCs (not recorded which). Receptors were obtained from a human donor with low-grade glioma or glioblastoma, undergoing nonglioma brain surgery, or in good health (not recorded which). CDR3s include the opening cysteine and the closing phenylalanine or tryptophan. The D gene is left open where the match is weak. The listing skips clone size in some rows; elsewhere it reads once, few, many or a size class.

j_gene	abundance	d_gene	v_gene	CDR3nt	CDR3aa
TRBJ2-5	medium-sized	NA	TRBV12-3/TRBV12-4	TGTGCCAGCAGTTTAGAATCAGGGAAAGAGACCCAGTACTTC	CASSLESGKETQYF
TRBJ1-2	few	TRBD1	TRBV6-2/TRBV6-3	TGTGCCAGCAGCCGGGACAGTGAAGGCTACACCTTC	CASSRDSEGYTF
TRBJ2-5	hyperexpanded	NA	TRBV6-5	TGTGCCAGCAGTTACTCGAAACCCAGGGCGAAACTGGAGACCCAGTACTTC	CASSYSKPRAKLETQYF
TRBJ1-5	NA	NA	TRBV19	TGTGCCAGTATTATATTCGAAGGAAGAAATCAGCCCCAGCATTTT	CASIIFEGRNQPQHF
TRBJ1-2	NA	TRBD1	TRBV27	TGTGCCAGCAGTATAACAGGGGTAGGATCTGGCTACACCTTC	CASSITGVGSGYTF
TRBJ2-5	NA	TRBD2	TRBV6-2/TRBV6-3	TGTGCCGGCACAAAAGGCGGGGGAGCCCAAGAGACCGAGTACTTC	CAGTKGGGAQETEYF
TRBJ2-1	NA	NA	TRBV5-1	TGCGCGAGCAGATCGGTAGGGGGAGAAGAATACAATGAGCAGTTCTTC	CASRSVGGEEYNEQFF
TRBJ2-1	medium-sized	NA	TRBV12-5	TGTGCTAGTGGTTTGGACCCCGAACGGTACAATGAGCAGTTCTTC	CASGLDPERYNEQFF
TRBJ2-5	once	NA	TRBV14	TGTGCCAGCAGAAGAGAAGAGACCCAGCACTTC	CASRREETQHF
TRBJ2-3	NA	NA	TRBV4-1	TGCGCCAGCAGCCAACCGGGCTTCCTCGGCACGCAGTATTTT	CASSQPGFLGTQYF
TRBJ2-3	NA	TRBD2	TRBV28	TGTGCCAGCAGTTTGGCTAGCGGGGGGTATGATACGCAGTATTTT	CASSLASGGYDTQYF
TRBJ1-2	NA	NA	TRBV4-1	TGCGCCAGCAGCTCCCCGGGGAGAGGCTACACCTTC	CASSSPGRGYTF
TRBJ1-2	large	NA	TRBV12-3/TRBV12-4	TGTGCCAGCAGTTTAGCAGGGGGGCCCTATGGCTACACCTTC	CASSLAGGPYGYTF
TRBJ2-3	large	NA	TRBV6-2/TRBV6-3	TGTGCCAGCTCCCCGGCCGGTTCGCGCACAGATACGCAGTATTTT	CASSPAGSRTDTQYF
TRBJ1-5	NA	TRBD1	TRBV12-3/TRBV12-4	TGTGCCAGCAGCCCGGGACAGGGGGGTACAAAGCAGTACGAGCATTTT	CASSPGQGGTKQYEHF
TRBJ1-2	NA	TRBD1	TRBV27	TGCGCCAGCAGTTCATCGACAGGGAGGGGCAACTATGGCTACACCTTC	CASSSSTGRGNYGYTF
TRBJ2-3	once	NA	TRBV6-2/TRBV6-3	TGTGCCAGCAGTCTTTCGACTGGCAGGAAAAGCACAGATACGCAGTATTTT	CASSLSTGRKSTDTQYF
TRBJ1-1	NA	NA	TRBV6-1	TGTGCCAGCAGTTACATTCACGAACACTCTGAAGGTTTCTTT	CASSYIHEHSEGFF
TRBJ2-2	NA	NA	TRBV2	TGTGCCAGCAGGCAGGGCCGGGGAGAGGTCGGGGAGCTGTTTTTT	CASRQGRGEVGELFF
TRBJ2-4	NA	NA	TRBV20-1	TGCAGTGCCAGCAGGCCGCGGACAGTAGCCAAAAACATTCAGTACTTC	CSASRPRTVAKNIQYF
TRBJ2-3	few	TRBD1	TRBV27	TGTGCCAGCGGGGAGACAGGGGGGTCAGATACGCAGTATTTT	CASGETGGSDTQYF
TRBJ2-5	NA	TRBD2	TRBV6-6	TGTGCCAGCACTAAAGGCGGGGGAGCTAATCAAGAGACCCAGTACTTC	CASTKGGGANQETQYF
TRBJ1-1	NA	NA	TRBV28	TGTGCGAGCAGTGAGCCGACAGGAGTTGAAGCTTTCTTT	CASSEPTGVEAFF
TRBJ2-1	NA	NA	TRBV20-1	TGCAGTGCTAGCGGAAACAATGAGCAGTTCTTC	CSASGNNEQFF
TRBJ1-1	NA	TRBD1	TRBV6-2/TRBV6-3	TGTGCCGGCAGTCACAGGGGCCGGAACACTGAAGCTCTCTTT	CAGSHRGRNTEALF
TRBJ2-7	once	NA	TRBV6-5	TGTGCCAGCAGGGGGGGAGCCACCGGGGAGCAGTACTTC	CASRGGATGEQYF
TRBJ2-1	NA	NA	TRBV27	TGTGCCAGCAGTTTATCCCCGGGGGGCAACTCCTACAATGAGCAGTTCTTC	CASSLSPGGNSYNEQFF
TRBJ1-5	large	NA	TRBV28	TGTGCCAGTGGAAATTACGAGTCCAGATATAGCAATCAGCCCCAGCATTTT	CASGNYESRYSNQPQHF
TRBJ2-5	large	NA	TRBV6-1	TGTGCCAGCACCGACCCGGGGCAGGGGGGAGAGACCCAGTACTTC	CASTDPGQGGETQYF
TRBJ2-2	NA	NA	TRBV24-1	TGTGCCACTAAAGCCGGGGCGAACACCGGGGAGCTGTTTTTT	CATKAGANTGELFF
TRBJ1-3	NA	NA	TRBV20-1	TGCAGTGGTAGAGATAAGGGTATCCCTCTTTGCACCATATATTTT	CSGRDKGIPLCTIYF
TRBJ2-5	NA	NA	TRBV6-1	TGTGCCAGCAGGCCCCGAATGCGGGCGGGGAGAGAGACCCCGTACTTC	CASRPRMRAGRETPYF
TRBJ1-2	NA	NA	TRBV12-3/TRBV12-4	TGTGCCAGCAGTATCCGACTGGGGAATGGCTACACCTTC	CASSIRLGNGYTF
TRBJ2-5	once	TRBD2	TRBV27	TGTGCCAGCAGTTTGGCTAGCGGGGGGGAGACCCAGTACTTC	CASSLASGGETQYF
TRBJ1-2	NA	TRBD1	TRBV6-5	TGTGCCAGCACCCGGGAGGGACAGGGGGGGGGCTACACCTTC	CASTREGQGGGYTF
TRBJ1-5	NA	NA	TRBV28	TGTGAAAGGGGAAAGGACGAGTCAAGATATAGAAATCAGCCCCAGCATTTT	CERGKDESRYRNQPQHF
TRBJ1-5	NA	NA	TRBV20-1	TGCAGTGCTACAGGGCGGGGCAATCAGCCCCAGCATTTT	CSATGRGNQPQHF
TRBJ2-1	NA	TRBD2	TRBV20-1	TGCAGGGAGAGCAGCCGGGGACTAGCGGACAATGAGCAGTTCTTC	CRESSRGLADNEQFF
TRBJ2-1	NA	NA	TRBV27	TGTGGCAGTGAACCGCCGGGGGGCAACTCCTACAATGAGCAGTTCTTC	CGSEPPGGNSYNEQFF
TRBJ2-3	NA	NA	TRBV5-6	TGTGCCAGCAGCTTGTCAGCTACGCAGTATTTT	CASSLSATQYF
TRBJ1-5	NA	NA	TRBV12-3/TRBV12-4	TGTGCCGGCAGTATAACACGGGCGGATCACCCCCAGCATTTT	CAGSITRADHPQHF
TRBJ1-2	NA	TRBD1	TRBV6-5	TGTGCCAGCAGTTACACCCGGGAGGGACAGGGGGCACGGGGCTACACCTTC	CASSYTREGQGARGYTF
TRBJ2-1	few	NA	TRBV20-1	TGCAGTGCCAGCAGTTTATTCCAGGGGAATGAGCAGTTCTTC	CSASSLFQGNEQFF
TRBJ1-1	NA	NA	TRBV27	TGTGCCAGCAGTACCGGCGAGAGAACTGAAGCTTTCTTT	CASSTGERTEAFF
TRBJ2-5	NA	TRBD2	TRBV4-1	TGCGCCAGCAGCTCCCCGGGGGGGGGTAATCAAGAGACACAGTACTTC	CASSSPGGGNQETQYF
TRBJ2-3	once	NA	TRBV6-2/TRBV6-3	TGTGCCAGCTCCCCGGTCAGTTCGCGCACAGATACGCGGTATTTT	CASSPVSSRTDTRYF
TRBJ2-1	NA	TRBD2	TRBV11-1	TGTGCCAGCAGGACTAGCGAGGTCTACAATGAGCAGTTCTTC	CASRTSEVYNEQFF
TRBJ2-5	few	NA	TRBV19	TGTGCCAGCAGCAAGGCCGACGGGGCTATTAAGGCCCAGTACTTC	CASSKADGAIKAQYF
TRBJ2-1	once	NA	TRBV12-3/TRBV12-4	TGTGCCAGCAGTTTAGCAGGGGGGCCCAATGAGCAGTTCTTC	CASSLAGGPNEQFF
TRBJ1-2	NA	TRBD1	TRBV20-1	TGCAGTGCTAGAAGACAGGGGGAGGATGGCTACACCTTC	CSARRQGEDGYTF
TRBJ2-3	NA	TRBD2	TRBV4-2	TGTGCCGGCACCCAAGGAGAGGCTAGCGGGAGCCTGAGCACAGATACGCAGTATTTT	CAGTQGEASGSLSTDTQYF